The source of this T cell receptor beta chain is a study of T cell responses to AZD1222 COVID-19 vaccine. Libraries were prepared by immunoSEQ multiplex PCR; TCRdb keeps only in-frame clonotypes and omits some of them. The sample shows about 150,000 clones, roughly nine tenths of them seen only once. The specimen comprised peripheral blood, sampled 28 days after the second AZD1222 dose. The clonotype was recovered from an adult who received the AZD1222 COVID-19 vaccine.

The CDR3 DNA reads as TGTGCCAGCAGCCCGGCGTGGGGAAACACCATATATTTT. Translation gives CASSPAWGNTIYF. This chain connects TRBV9 to TRBJ1-3, with D uncertain. From germline, CDR1 is SGDLS and CDR2 YYNGEE. V dropped 4 bases and J dropped 4 bases, with 9 bases sitting between them. CDR3 length: 13 amino acids.